What follows are 10 T cell receptor beta chains derived from one specimen sequenced in a study of CD8 T cells in ankylosing spondylitis. The antigens these receptors bind are not known. Findings and caveats of the study: Characteristic, it appeared, of ankylosing spondylitis blood was a TCR beta motif of several highly homologous variants.

TCRdb redid the calling of the 5' RACE reads with MiXCR, one entry per CDR3 protein. This sample has under 950,000 distinct CDR3 sequences, with roughly 20% found just once. Sequencing was performed on blood, either unsorted or a sorted T cell fraction (not recorded which). The receptors derive from a male donor with ankylosing spondylitis.

This clonotype has a handful of counts. The chain joins TRBV2 to TRBJ1-2, with TRBD1 identical over 8 bases. Germline V gene lookup returns CDR1 SNHLY and CDR2 FYNNEI. The CDR3 totals 17 residues. V shed 2 bases, J shed 5 bases, and the junction held 13 bases outside the gene matches. CDR3 bases: TGTGCCAGCAGTGAAAGGGCGGCAGGGGGCGCAGTGTATGGCTACACCTTC. Translating gives CASSERAAGGAVYGYTF.

CDR3 coding DNA: TGCAGTGCTCTATCAGGGGGCGCTGTTGGCTATGGCTACACCTTC. Its translation: CSALSGGAVGYGYTF. The V gene is TRBV20-1, the J gene TRBJ1-2, with 8 bases identical to TRBD1. This CDR3 spans 15 amino acids. Trimming cost V 5 bases and J 4 bases; bases outside gene matches: 12. Germline V gene sequence: CDR1 DFQATT, CDR2 SNEGSKA (reference sequence).

This chain connects TRBV20-1 to TRBJ2-4; 8 positions agree with TRBD2. CDR1 DFQATT and CDR2 SNEGSKA come from the germline V gene (reference sequence). The CDR3 has 19 amino acids. Losses at the gene ends were 0 bases for V and 0 bases for J; bases not matched to a gene: 13. CDR3: CSARDWGLGRNLAKNIQYF. CDR3 coding DNA: TGCAGTGCTAGAGATTGGGGACTAGGCCGTAACCTAGCCAAAAACATTCAGTACTTC.

This clonotype was seen more than once but under ten times. The CDR3 DNA sequence: TGTGCCAGCAGCTTAGCAGGGACAGCCGAGCAGTACTTC. This translates into CASSLAGTAEQYF. The V gene is TRBV7-8, the J gene TRBJ2-7; TRBD1 matches at 7 bases. Germline V CDR1 and CDR2: SGHVS, FQNEAQ. The V gene end was trimmed by 0 bases and the J gene end by 6 bases; junction bases not matched to a gene: 2. The CDR3 runs to 13 residues.

V is TRBV9 and J is TRBJ1-3; unclear D gene. The CDR3 covers 17 residues. V shed 0 bases and J shed 8 bases, with 21 bases lying between them. The germline gives CDR1 SGDLS, CDR2 YYNGEE. DNA for the CDR3: TGTGCCAGCAGCGTAGTCGACCCGAATTACCCAGGAGACACCATATATTTT. This sequence encodes CASSVVDPNYPGDTIYF. The variable domain in full, completed from reference TRBV9 and TRBJ1-3, reads DSGVTQTPKHLITATGQRVTLRCSPRSGDLSVYWYQQSLDQGLQFLIQYYNGEERAKGNILERFSAQQFPDLHSELNLSSLELGDSALYFCASSVVDPNYPGDTIYFGEGSWLTVV.

V gene TRBV12-3 or TRBV12-4 combines with J gene TRBJ1-1; the D is unclear. Trimming pared 2 bases from V and 6 bases from J, leaving 7 bases between. The CDR3 is made up of 12 amino acids. The CDR3 nucleotides are TGTGCCAGCAGTTTACAATACTCTGAAGCTTTCTTT. It yields the protein CASSLQYSEAFF.

The sample holds many counts of this clonotype. The chain carries TRBV12-3 or TRBV12-4 and TRBJ2-2, with 8 bases aligning to TRBD1. The CDR3 extends over 15 amino acids. V shed 2 bases and J 4 bases; nucleotides not matched to a gene: 3. CDR3 in amino acids: CASSLSTGGTGELFF. The CDR3 nucleotides read TGTGCCAGCAGTTTAAGCACAGGGGGCACCGGGGAGCTGTTTTTT.

The chain recombines TRBV27 with TRBJ2-7; 7 bases agree with TRBD1. The CDR3 consists of 15 residues. J was trimmed by 0 bases and V by 3 bases; bases with no gene match: 5. Germline loops: CDR1 MNHEY, CDR2 SMNVEV (reference sequence). The CDR3 nucleotides are TGTGCCAGCAGTTTTACGACAGGGAGCTCCTACGAGCAGTACTTC. Protein: CASSFTTGSSYEQYF.

The sample holds a few counts of this clonotype. The rearrangement uses TRBV7-9 and TRBJ1-4; D may be TRBD1 (6 bases). Trimming cost V 11 bases and J 1 base, with 14 bases left between them. Germline V gene lookup returns CDR1 SEHNR and CDR2 FQNEAQ (reference sequence). This CDR3 spans 14 amino acids. The CDR3 sequence is CASRGAKTNEKLFF. CDR3 nucleotides: TGTGCCTCCCGGGGGGCTAAAACTAATGAAAAACTGTTTTTT.

V and J are TRBV29-1 and TRBJ2-2, with 7 bases lining up with TRBD2. In germline, CDR1 is SQVTM, CDR2 ANQGSEA. Unmatched junction bases numbered 8, after V lost 4 bases and J lost 0 bases. CDR3 size: 16 residues. The CDR3 reads CSVGPPRGANTGELFF. The CDR3 DNA sequence: TGCAGCGTTGGCCCCCCCCGGGGGGCGAACACCGGGGAGCTGTTTTTT.